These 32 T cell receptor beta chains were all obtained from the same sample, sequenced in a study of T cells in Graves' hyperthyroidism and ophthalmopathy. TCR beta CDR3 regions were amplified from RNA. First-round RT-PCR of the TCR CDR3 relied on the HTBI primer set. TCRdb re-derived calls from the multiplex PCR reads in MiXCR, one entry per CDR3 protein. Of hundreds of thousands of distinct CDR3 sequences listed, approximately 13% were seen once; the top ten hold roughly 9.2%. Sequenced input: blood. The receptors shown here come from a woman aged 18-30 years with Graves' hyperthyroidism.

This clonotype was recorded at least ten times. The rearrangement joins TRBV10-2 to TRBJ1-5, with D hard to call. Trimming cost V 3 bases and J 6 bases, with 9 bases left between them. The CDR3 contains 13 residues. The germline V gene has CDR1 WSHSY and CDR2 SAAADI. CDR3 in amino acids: CASSDWGGQPQHF. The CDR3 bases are TGCGCCAGCAGTGATTGGGGTGGTCAGCCCCAGCATTTT.

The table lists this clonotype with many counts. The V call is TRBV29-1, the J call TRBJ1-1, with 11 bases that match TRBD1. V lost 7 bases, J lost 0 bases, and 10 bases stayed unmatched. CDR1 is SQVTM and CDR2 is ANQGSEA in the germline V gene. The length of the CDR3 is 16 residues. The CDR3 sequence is CSAQGQGARMNTEAFF. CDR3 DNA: TGCAGCGCACAAGGACAGGGGGCGCGGATGAACACTGAAGCTTTCTTT.

CDR3 amino acids: CASSPGGSGETQYF. The CDR3 bases are TGTGCCAGCTCACCCGGGGGCTCAGGCGAGACCCAGTACTTC. V is TRBV18 and J is TRBJ2-5, with D possibly called TRBD1 or TRBD2 (6 bases each). Trimming took 3 bases from V and 5 from J, leaving 13 bases between them. From germline, CDR1 is KGHSH and CDR2 LQKENI. The CDR3 is 14 residues long. Full variable domain (outside the CDR3, taken from reference TRBV18 and TRBJ2-5): NAGVMQNPRHLVRRRGQEARLRCSPMKGHSHVYWYRQLPEEGLKFMVYLQKENIIDESGMPKERFSAEFPKEGPSILRIQQVVRGDSAAYFCASSPGGSGETQYFGPGTRLLVL.

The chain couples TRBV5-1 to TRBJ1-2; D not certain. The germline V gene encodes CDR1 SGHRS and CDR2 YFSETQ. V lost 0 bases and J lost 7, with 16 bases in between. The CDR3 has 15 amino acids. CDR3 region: CASSLVEGGESGYTF. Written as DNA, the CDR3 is TGCGCCAGCAGCTTGGTGGAGGGCGGAGAGAGTGGCTACACCTTC.

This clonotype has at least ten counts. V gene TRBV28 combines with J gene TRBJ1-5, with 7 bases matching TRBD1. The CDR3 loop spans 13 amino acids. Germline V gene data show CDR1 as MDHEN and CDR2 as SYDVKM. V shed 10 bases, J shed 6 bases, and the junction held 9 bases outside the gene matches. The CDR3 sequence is CATRGGAGQPQHF. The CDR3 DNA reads TGTGCCACCAGGGGGGGGGCCGGTCAGCCCCAGCATTTT.

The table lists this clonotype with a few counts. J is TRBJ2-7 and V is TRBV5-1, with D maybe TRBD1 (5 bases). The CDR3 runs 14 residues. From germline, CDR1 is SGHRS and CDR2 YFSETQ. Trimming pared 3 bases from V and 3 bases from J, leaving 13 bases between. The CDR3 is CASSSIGADYEQYF. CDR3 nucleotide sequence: TGCGCCAGCAGCTCCATTGGGGCAGACTACGAGCAGTACTTC.

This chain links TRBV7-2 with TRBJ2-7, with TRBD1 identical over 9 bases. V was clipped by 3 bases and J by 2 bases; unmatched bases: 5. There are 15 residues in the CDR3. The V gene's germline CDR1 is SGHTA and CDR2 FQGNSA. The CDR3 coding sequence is TGTGCCAGCAGCTTTGCGGGACAGGGAGCCTACGAGCAGTACTTC. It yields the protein CASSFAGQGAYEQYF. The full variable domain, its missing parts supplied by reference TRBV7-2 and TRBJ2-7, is GAGVSQSPSNKVTEKGKDVELRCDPISGHTALYWYRQSLGQGLEFLIYFQGNSAPDKSGLPSDRFSAERTGGSVSTLTIQRTQQEDSAVYLCASSFAGQGAYEQYFGPGTRLTVT.

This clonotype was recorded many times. CDR3 loop: CASKTSGSPDTQYF. The CDR3 nucleotides read TGCGCCAGCAAGACTAGCGGGAGTCCAGATACGCAGTATTTT. The gene calls are TRBV10-2 and TRBJ2-3; TRBD2 matches at 12 bases. Germline V gene lookup returns CDR1 WSHSY and CDR2 SAAADI. J lost 4 bases, V lost 7 bases, and 3 bases had no gene match. This CDR3 has 14 residues.

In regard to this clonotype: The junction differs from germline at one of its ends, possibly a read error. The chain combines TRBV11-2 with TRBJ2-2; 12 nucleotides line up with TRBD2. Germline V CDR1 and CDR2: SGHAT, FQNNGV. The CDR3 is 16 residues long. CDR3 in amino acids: CTSSLLAGGPTGELFF. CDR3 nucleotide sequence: TGTACCAGCAGCTTGCTAGCGGGAGGGCCGACCGGGGAGCTGTTTTTT.

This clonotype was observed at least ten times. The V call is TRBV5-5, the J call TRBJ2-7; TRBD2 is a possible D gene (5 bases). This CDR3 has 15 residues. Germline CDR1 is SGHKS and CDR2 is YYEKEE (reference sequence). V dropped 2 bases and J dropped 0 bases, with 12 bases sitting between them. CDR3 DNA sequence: TGTGCCAGCAGCTTAGACACTGCGGGCTCCTACGAGCAGTACTTC. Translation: CASSLDTAGSYEQYF.

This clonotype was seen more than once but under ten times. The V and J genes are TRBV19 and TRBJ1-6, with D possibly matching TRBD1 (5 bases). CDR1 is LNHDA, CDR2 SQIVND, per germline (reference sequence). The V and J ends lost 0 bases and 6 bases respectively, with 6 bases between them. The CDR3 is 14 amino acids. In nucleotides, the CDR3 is TGTGCCAGTAGTATAGACAGGGTTAATTCACCCCTCCACTTT. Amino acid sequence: CASSIDRVNSPLHF.

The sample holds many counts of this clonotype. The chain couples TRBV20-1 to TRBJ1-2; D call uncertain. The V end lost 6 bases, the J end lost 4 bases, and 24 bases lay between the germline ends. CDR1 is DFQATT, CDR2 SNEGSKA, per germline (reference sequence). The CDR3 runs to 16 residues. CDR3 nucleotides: TGCAGTGCCATACCGCGGCGGGGAGGTGGCGCCTATGGCTACACCTTC. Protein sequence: CSAIPRRGGGAYGYTF.

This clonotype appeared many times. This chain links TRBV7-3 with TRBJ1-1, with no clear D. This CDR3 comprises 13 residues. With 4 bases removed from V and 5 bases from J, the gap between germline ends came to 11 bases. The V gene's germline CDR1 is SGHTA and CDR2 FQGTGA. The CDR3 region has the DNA TGTGCCAGCAGCTGGGCCAAGGGAACTGAAGCTTTCTTT. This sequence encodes CASSWAKGTEAFF.

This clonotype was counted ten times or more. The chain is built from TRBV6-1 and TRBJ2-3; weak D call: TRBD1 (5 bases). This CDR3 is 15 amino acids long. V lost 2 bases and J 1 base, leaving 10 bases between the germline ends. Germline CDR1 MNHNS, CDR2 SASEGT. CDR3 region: CASSESVTGTDTQYF. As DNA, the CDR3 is TGTGCCAGCAGTGAAAGTGTGACAGGCACAGATACGCAGTATTTT.

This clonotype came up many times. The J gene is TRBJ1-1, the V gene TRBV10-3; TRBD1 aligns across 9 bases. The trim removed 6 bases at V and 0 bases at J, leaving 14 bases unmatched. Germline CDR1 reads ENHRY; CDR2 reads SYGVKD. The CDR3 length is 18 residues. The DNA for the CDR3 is TGTGCCATCAGCCCCGGGATGACAGGGGGTACCTTGAACACTGAAGCTTTCTTT. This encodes CAISPGMTGGTLNTEAFF.

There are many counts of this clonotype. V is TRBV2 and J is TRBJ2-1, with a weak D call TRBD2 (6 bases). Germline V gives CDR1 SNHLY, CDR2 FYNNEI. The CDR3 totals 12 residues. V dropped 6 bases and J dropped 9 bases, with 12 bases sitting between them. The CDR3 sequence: CASRRDGGEQFF. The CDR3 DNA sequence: TGTGCCAGCAGGCGGGATGGTGGTGAGCAGTTCTTC.

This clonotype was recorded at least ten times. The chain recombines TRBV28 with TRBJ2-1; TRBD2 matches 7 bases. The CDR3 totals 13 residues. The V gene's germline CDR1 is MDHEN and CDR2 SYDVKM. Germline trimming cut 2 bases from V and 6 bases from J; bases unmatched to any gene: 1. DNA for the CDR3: TGTGCCAGCAGTTTAGCGGGAGTCAATGAGCAGTTCTTC. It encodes CASSLAGVNEQFF.

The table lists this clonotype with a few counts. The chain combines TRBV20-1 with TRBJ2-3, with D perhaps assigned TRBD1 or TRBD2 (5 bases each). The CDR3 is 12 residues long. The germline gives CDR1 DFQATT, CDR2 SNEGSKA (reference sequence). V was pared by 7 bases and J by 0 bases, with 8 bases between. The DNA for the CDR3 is TGCAGTGGTGAGGGGAGCACAGATACGCAGTATTTT. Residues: CSGEGSTDTQYF.

The DNA of the CDR3 is TGTGCCATCAGCACCCAGCGGGAGGGCCTGGGAGATACGCAGTATTTT. Its translation is CAISTQREGLGDTQYF. This chain links TRBV10-3 with TRBJ2-3, with TRBD2 matching 10 bases. Per germline, CDR1 ENHRY and CDR2 SYGVKD. V was clipped by 6 bases and J by 5 bases; unmatched bases: 11. The CDR3 spans 16 residues.

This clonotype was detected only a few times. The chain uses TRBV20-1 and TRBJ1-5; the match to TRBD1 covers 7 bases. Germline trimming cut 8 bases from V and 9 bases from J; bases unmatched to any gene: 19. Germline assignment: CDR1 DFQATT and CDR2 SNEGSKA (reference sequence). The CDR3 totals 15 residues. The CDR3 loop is CSTAIQDRDGGPQHF. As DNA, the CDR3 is TGCAGTACCGCTATCCAAGACAGGGACGGAGGGCCCCAGCATTTT.

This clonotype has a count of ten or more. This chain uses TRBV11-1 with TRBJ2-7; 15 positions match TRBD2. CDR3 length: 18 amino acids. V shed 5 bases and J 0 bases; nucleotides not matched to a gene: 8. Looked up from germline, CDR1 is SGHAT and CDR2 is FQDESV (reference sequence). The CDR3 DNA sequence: TGTGCCAGCAGCCAGCCGGGACTAGCGGGAGGCTCCTCCTACGAGCAGTACTTC. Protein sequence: CASSQPGLAGGSSYEQYF.

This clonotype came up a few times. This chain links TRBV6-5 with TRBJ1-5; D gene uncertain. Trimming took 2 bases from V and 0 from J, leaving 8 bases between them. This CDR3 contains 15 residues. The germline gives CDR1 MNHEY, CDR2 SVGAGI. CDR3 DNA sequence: TGTGCCAGCAGTTACCAAGGCTTTAGCAATCAGCCCCAGCATTTT. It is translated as CASSYQGFSNQPQHF.

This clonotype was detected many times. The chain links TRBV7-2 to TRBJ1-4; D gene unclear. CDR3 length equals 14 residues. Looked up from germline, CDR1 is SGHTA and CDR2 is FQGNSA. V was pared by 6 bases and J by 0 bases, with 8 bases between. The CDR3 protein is CASRVGTTNEKLFF. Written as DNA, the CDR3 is TGTGCCAGCAGGGTTGGTACAACTAATGAAAAACTGTTTTTT.

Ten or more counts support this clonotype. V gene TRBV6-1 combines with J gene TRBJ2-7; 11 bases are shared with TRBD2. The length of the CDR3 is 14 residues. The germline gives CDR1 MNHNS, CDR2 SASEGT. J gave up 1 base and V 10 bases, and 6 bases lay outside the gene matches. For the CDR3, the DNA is TGTGCCACCTCTAGCGGGGGGACATCCTACGAGCAGTACTTC. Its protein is CATSSGGTSYEQYF.

The CDR3 nucleotides are TGCGCCAGCAGCCAAGTGGGTATCTCGGGTTGGGATACGCAGTATTTT. This codes for CASSQVGISGWDTQYF. The V call is TRBV4-1, the J call TRBJ2-3; D gene uncertain. This CDR3 is 16 amino acids long. Trimming left V 1 base short and J 6 bases short, with 17 bases between. The germline V gene has CDR1 MGHRA and CDR2 YSYEKL.

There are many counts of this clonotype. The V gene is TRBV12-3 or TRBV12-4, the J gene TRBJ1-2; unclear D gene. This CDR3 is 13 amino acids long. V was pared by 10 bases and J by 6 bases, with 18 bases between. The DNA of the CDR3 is TGTGCCACAGAGCCTGAGGCGGATGATGGCTACACCTTC. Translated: CATEPEADDGYTF.

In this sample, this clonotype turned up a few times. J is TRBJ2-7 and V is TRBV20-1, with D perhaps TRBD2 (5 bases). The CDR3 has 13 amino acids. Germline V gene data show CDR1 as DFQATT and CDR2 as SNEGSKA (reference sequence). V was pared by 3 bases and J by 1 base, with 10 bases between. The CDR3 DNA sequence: TGCAGTGCTAGGTCACGGACTTCCTACGAGCAGTACTTC. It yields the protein CSARSRTSYEQYF.

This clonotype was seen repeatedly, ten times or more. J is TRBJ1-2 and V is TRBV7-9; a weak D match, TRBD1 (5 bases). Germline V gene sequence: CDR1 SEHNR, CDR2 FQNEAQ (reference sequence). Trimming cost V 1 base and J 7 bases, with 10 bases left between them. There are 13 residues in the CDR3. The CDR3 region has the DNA TGTGCCAGCAGCTTAGACTGGGGACCTGGCTACACCTTC. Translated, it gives CASSLDWGPGYTF.

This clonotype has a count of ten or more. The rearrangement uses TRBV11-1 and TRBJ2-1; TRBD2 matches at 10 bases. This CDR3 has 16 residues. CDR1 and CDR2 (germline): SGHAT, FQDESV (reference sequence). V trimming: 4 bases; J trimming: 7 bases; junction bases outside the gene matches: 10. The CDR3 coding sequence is TGTGCCAGCAGCTATCCCCCGGGACTAGCGCCGAATGAGCAGTTCTTC. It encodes CASSYPPGLAPNEQFF.

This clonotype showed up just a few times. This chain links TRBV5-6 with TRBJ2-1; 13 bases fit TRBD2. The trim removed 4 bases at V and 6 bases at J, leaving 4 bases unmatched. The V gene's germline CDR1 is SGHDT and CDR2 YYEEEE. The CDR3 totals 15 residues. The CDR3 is CASSPRTSGSNEQFF. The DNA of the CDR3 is TGTGCCAGCAGCCCAAGGACTAGCGGGAGCAATGAGCAGTTCTTC.

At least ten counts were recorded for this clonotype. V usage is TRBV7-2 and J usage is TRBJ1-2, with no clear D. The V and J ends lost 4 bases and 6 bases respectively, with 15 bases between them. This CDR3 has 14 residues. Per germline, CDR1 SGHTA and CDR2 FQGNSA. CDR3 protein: CASSYGLTSDGYTF. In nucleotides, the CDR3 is TGTGCCAGCAGCTACGGACTGACTTCCGATGGCTACACCTTC. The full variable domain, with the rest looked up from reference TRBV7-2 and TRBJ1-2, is GAGVSQSPSNKVTEKGKDVELRCDPISGHTALYWYRQSLGQGLEFLIYFQGNSAPDKSGLPSDRFSAERTGGSVSTLTIQRTQQEDSAVYLCASSYGLTSDGYTFGSGTRLTVV.

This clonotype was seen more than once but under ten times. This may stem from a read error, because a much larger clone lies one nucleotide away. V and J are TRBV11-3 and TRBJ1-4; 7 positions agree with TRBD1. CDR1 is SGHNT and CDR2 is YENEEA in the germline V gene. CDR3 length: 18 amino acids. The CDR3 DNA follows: TGTGCCAGCAGCGTAGCCCGCAAGACAGGGCAAACTAATGAAAGACTGTTTTTT. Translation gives CASSVARKTGQTNERLFF.